This T cell receptor (beta chain) was profiled in a study of T cell responses to AZD1222 COVID-19 vaccine. The study's findings and limits: Baseline antibody screening turned up just a handful of seropositive AZD1222 recipients.

Assay: immunoSEQ multiplex PCR; the TCRdb copy retains only in-frame clones and omits some. The sample includes 96,000 or so clones, roughly 88% of them seen just once. Germline assignment: CDR1 SGHRS and CDR2 YFSETQ. The germline V and J ends were trimmed by 2 bases and 9 bases, with 14 bases remaining between them. This CDR3 is 14 amino acids long. About this clone: Antigen specificity is unknown.

The clonotype comes from an adult in good health. The specimen comprised peripheral blood, sampled on day 0 of AZD1222 vaccination. This chain links TRBV5-1 with TRBJ1-4; a possible D gene is TRBD1 (6 bases). The DNA for the CDR3 is TGCGCCAGCAGCTTCGGGCAGGGGCCCCAAAAACTGTTTTTT. This gives the protein CASSFGQGPQKLFF.